The TCR beta chain under discussion was sequenced for a study of glioma-infiltrating T cells after dendritic cell vaccination. The V end lost 5 bases, the J end lost 3 bases, and 16 bases lay between the germline ends. This CDR3 has 16 residues. From germline, CDR1 is LNHDA and CDR2 SQIVND (reference sequence). Study results and limitations: Survival was not directly related to TCR clonality in these patients. Few patients contributed both blood and tumor specimens. Patients with more pretreatment TILs had longer time to progression and survival.

The repertoire was sequenced with immunoSEQ multiplex PCR; TCRdb's copy has only in-frame clones and lacks some. This sample has approximately 100,000 clones, with about four fifths found just once. Details on this clone: Antigen unknown.

Sample: blood, taken before dendritic cell vaccination. This TCR was sampled from a human donor with glioblastoma. The chain has TRBV19 and TRBJ1-4, with D hard to call. CDR3 coding DNA: TGTGCCAGTAGTGACGCGTCCGGAGGATCTAATGAAAAACTGTTTTTT. Translation: CASSDASGGSNEKLFF.